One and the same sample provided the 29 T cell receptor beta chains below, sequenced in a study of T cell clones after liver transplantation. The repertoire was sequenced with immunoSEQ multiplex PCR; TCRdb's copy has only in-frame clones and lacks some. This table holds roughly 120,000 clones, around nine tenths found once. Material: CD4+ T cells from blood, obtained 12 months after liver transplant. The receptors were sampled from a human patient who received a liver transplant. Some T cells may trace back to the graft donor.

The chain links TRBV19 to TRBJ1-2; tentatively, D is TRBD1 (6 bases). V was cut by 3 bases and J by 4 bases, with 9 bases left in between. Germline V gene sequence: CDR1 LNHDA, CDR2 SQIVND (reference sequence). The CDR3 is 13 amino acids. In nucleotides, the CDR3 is TGTGCCAGTAGTATTTCGGACAGCTATGGCTACACCTTC. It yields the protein CASSISDSYGYTF.

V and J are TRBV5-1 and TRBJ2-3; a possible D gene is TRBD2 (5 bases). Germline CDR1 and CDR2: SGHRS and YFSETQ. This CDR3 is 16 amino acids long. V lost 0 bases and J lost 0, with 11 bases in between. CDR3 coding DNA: TGCGCCAGCAGCTTGGTCAGCGGATCTAGCACAGATACGCAGTATTTT. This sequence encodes CASSLVSGSSTDTQYF.

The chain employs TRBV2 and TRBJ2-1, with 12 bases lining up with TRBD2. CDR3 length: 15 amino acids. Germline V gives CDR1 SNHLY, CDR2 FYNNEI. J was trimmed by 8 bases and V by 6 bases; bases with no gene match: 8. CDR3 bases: TGTGCCAGCAGATTTGCTAGCGGGAGGGTTGATGAGCAGTTCTTC. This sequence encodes CASRFASGRVDEQFF.

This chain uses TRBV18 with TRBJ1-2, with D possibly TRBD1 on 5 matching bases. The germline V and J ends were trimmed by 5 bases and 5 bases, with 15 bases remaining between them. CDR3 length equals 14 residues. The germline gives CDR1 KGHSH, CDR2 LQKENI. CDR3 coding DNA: TGTGCCAGCTCAAGCGGACGGGGGAATTATGGCTACACCTTC. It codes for CASSSGRGNYGYTF.

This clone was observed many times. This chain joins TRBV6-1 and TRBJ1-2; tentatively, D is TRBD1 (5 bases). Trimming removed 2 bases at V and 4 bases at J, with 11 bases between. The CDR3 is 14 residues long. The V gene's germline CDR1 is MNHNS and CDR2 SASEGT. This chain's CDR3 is CASSEMWGSYGYTF. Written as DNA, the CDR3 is TGTGCCAGCAGTGAAATGTGGGGGTCCTATGGCTACACCTTC.

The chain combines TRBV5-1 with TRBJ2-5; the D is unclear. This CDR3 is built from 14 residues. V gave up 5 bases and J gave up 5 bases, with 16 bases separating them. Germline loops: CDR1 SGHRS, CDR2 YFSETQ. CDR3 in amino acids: CASSHEPSGETQYF. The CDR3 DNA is TGCGCCAGCAGTCATGAGCCTAGTGGGGAGACCCAGTACTTC. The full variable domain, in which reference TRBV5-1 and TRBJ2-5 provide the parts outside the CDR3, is KAGVTQTPRYLIKTRGQQVTLSCSPISGHRSVSWYQQTPGQGLQFLFEYFSETQRNKGNFPGRFSGRQFSNSRSEMNVSTLELGDSALYLCASSHEPSGETQYFGPGTRLLVL.

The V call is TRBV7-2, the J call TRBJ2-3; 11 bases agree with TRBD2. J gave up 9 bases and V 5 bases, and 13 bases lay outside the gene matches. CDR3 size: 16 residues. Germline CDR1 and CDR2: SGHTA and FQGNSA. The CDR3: CASSQTFSGRAGTQYF. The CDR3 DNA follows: TGTGCCAGCAGCCAAACCTTTAGCGGGAGGGCCGGGACGCAGTATTTT.

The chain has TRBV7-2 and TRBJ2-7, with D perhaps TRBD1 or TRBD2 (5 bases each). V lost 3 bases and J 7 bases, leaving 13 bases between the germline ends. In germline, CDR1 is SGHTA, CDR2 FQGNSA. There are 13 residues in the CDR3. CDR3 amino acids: CASSFTAGSEQYF. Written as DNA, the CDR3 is TGTGCCAGCAGCTTTACGGCAGGGAGTGAGCAGTACTTC.

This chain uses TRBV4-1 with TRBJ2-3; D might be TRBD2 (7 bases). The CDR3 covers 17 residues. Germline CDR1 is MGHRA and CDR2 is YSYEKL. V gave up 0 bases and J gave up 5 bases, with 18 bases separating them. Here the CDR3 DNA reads TGCGCCAGCAGCCAAGACCCTTCAGCGGGACAAGGAGATACGCAGTATTTT. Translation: CASSQDPSAGQGDTQYF.

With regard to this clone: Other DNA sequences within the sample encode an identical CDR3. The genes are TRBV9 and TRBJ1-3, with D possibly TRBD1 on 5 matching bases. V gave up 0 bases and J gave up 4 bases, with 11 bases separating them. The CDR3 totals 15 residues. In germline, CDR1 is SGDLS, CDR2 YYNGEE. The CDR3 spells CASSVGLEGGNTIYF. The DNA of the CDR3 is TGTGCCAGCAGCGTAGGACTTGAGGGGGGAAACACCATATATTTT.

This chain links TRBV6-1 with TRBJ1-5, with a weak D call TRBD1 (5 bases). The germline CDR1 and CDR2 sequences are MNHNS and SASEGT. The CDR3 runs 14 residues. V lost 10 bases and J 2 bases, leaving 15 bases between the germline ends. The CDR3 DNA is TGTGCCACGGAATCGGGGGTCGGCAATCAGCCCCAGCATTTT. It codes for CATESGVGNQPQHF.

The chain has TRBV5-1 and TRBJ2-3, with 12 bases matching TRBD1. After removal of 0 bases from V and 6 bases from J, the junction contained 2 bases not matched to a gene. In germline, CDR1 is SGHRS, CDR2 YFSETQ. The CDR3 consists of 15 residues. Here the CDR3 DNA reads TGCGCCAGCAGCTTGGGGGACAGGGGGCGTGATACGCAGTATTTT. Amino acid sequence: CASSLGDRGRDTQYF.

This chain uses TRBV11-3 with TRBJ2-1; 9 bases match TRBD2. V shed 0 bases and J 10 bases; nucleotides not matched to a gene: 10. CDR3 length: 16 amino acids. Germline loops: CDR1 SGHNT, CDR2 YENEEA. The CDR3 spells CASSLDAAGGPREQFF. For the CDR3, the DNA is TGTGCCAGCAGCTTAGATGCGGCGGGAGGGCCGCGAGAGCAGTTCTTC.

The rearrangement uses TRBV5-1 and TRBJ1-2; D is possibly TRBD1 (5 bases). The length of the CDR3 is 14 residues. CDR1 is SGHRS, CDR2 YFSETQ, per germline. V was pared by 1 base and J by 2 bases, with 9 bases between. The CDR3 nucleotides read TGCGCCAGCAGCTTGTCAGGGCGAAACTATGGCTACACCTTC. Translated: CASSLSGRNYGYTF.

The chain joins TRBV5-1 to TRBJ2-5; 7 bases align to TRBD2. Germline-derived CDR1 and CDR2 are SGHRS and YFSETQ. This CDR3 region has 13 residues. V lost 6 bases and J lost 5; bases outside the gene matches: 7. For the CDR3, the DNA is TGCGCCAGCAAGGCGGGAGAGGAGGAGACCCAGTACTTC. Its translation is CASKAGEEETQYF.

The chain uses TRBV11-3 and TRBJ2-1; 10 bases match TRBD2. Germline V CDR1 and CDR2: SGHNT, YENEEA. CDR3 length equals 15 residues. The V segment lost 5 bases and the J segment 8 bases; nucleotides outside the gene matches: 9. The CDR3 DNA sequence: TGTGCCAGCAGCAACCAGCGGGAGGGCCTCCATGAGCAGTTCTTC. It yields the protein CASSNQREGLHEQFF.

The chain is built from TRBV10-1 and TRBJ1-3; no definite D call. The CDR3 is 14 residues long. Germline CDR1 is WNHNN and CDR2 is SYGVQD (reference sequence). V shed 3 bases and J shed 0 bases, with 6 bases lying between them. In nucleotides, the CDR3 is TGCGCCAGCAGTGATATCCTCTCTGGAAACACCATATATTTT. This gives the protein CASSDILSGNTIYF.

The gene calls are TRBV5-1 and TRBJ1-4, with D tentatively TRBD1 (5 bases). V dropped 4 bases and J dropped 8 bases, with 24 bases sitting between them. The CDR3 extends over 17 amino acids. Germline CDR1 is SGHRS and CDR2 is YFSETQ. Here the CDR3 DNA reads TGCGCCAGCAGCCCAAATCGCGGGGGGACTGCAACAGAAAAACTGTTTTTT. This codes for CASSPNRGGTATEKLFF.

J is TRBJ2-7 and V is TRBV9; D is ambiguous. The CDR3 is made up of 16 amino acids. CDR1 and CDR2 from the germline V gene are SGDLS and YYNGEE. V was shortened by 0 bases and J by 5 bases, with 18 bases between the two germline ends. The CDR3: CASSVDTSGLLHEQYF. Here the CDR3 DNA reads TGTGCCAGCAGCGTAGACACCTCGGGCCTCCTCCACGAGCAGTACTTC.

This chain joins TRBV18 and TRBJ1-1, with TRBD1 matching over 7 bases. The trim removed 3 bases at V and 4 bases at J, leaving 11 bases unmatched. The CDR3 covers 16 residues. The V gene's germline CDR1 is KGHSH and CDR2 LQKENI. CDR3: CASSPQRTGSGTEAFF. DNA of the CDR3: TGTGCCAGCTCACCCCAACGGACAGGATCGGGCACTGAAGCTTTCTTT. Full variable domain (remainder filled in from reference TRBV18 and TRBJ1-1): NAGVMQNPRHLVRRRGQEARLRCSPMKGHSHVYWYRQLPEEGLKFMVYLQKENIIDESGMPKERFSAEFPKEGPSILRIQQVVRGDSAAYFCASSPQRTGSGTEAFFGQGTRLTVV.

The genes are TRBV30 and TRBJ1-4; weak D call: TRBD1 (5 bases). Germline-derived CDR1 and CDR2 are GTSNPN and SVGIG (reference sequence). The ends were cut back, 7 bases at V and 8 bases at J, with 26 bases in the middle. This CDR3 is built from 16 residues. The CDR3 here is CASDLATGTRAEKLFF. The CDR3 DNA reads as TGTGCCTCGGACTTGGCTACCGGGACGCGAGCCGAAAAACTGTTTTTT.

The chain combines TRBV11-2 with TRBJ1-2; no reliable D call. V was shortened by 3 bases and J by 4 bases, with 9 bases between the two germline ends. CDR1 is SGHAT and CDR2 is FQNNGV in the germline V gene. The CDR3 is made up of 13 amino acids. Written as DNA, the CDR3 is TGTGCCAGCAGCTTTGTAAGAGCCTATGGCTACACCTTC. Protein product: CASSFVRAYGYTF.

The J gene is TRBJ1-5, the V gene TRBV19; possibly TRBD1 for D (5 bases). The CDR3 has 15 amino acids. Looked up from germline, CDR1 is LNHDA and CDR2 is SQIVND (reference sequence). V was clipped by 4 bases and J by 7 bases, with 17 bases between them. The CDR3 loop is CASSRGRDLRQPQHF. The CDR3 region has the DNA TGTGCCAGTAGTAGGGGGAGGGACCTACGGCAGCCCCAGCATTTT.

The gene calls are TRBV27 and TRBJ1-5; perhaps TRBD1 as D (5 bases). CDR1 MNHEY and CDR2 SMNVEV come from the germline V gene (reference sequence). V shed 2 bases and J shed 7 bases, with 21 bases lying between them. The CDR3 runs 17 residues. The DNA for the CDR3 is TGTGCCAGCAGTTTACTGGGATTGTCCAGGGACGACCAGCCCCAGCATTTT. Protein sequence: CASSLLGLSRDDQPQHF.

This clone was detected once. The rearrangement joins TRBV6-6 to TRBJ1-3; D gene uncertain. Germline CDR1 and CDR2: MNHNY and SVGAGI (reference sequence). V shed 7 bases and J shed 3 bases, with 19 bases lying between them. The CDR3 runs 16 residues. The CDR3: CASTPSEGGIGNTIYF. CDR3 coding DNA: TGTGCCAGCACTCCAAGTGAAGGCGGAATTGGAAACACCATATATTTT.

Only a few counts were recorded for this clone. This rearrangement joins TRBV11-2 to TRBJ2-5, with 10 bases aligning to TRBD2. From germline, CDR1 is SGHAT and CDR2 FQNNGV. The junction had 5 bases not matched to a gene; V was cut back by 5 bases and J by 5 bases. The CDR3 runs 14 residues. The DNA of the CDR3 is TGTGCCAGCAGCCTTAGCGGGGGGCGGGAGACCCAGTACTTC. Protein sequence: CASSLSGGRETQYF. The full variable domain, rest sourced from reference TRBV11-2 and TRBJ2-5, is EAGVAQSPRYKIIEKRQSVAFWCNPISGHATLYWYQQILGQGPKLLIQFQNNGVVDDSQLPKDRFSAERLKGVDSTLKIQPAKLEDSAVYLCASSLSGGRETQYFGPGTRLLVL.

CDR3 amino acids: CASRIQGIAYEQYF. CDR3 nucleotides: TGTGCCAGCAGAATACAGGGAATTGCCTACGAGCAGTACTTC. The gene calls are TRBV6-1 and TRBJ2-7, with TRBD1 as a possible D gene (6 bases). Trimming shortened V by 6 bases and J by 2 bases, and 14 bases separated the two germline ends. The V gene's germline CDR1 is MNHNS and CDR2 SASEGT. This CDR3 comprises 14 residues.

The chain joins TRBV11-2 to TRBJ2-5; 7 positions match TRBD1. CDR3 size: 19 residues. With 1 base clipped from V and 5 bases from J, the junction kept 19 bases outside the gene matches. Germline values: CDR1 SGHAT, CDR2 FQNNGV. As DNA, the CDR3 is TGTGCCAGCAGCTTAGCCCCTGACAGGGTACCACACCACATGGAGACCCAGTACTTC. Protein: CASSLAPDRVPHHMETQYF.

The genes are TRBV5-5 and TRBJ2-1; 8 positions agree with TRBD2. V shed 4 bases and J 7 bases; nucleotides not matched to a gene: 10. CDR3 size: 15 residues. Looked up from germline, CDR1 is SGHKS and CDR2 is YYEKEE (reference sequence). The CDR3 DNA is TGTGCCAGCAGCCAAGCCGGGACTAGGACGAATGAGCAGTTCTTC. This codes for CASSQAGTRTNEQFF.